The rows below give T cell receptor beta chains drawn from one sample of a study of a mutant IDH1 vaccine in newly diagnosed glioma. Antigen specificity for these receptors is unknown. Data came from immunoSEQ multiplex PCR; TCRdb stores just in-frame clones and leaves some out. The table shows tens of thousands of clones, with approximately 84% occurring only once. This specimen was PBMCs, taken from a glioma patient whose treatment included an IDH1 peptide vaccine. The origin of the receptors is a woman aged 25 to 39 with glioma. Some clones in this sample may be carry-over from other donors' samples. Each CDR3 is given with its conserved first and last residue. The order of the fields is J gene, D gene, V gene, clone size, CDR3 protein, CDR3 DNA. D genes are given only for firm matches. The listing skips clone size in some rows; elsewhere it reads once, few, many or a size class.

TRBJ2-5 TRBD2 TRBV7-7 NA CASSLGRLAQTQYF TGTGCTAGCAGCTTAGGGAGACTAGCGCAGACCCAGTACTTC
TRBJ1-5 TRBD1 TRBV19 NA CATSGTGNQPQHF TGTGCCACCTCCGGGACAGGGAATCAGCCCCAGCATTTT
TRBJ2-1 NA TRBV6-4 NA CASSDGGSNNEQFF TGTGCCAGCAGTGACGGGGGAAGTAACAATGAGCAGTTCTTC
TRBJ1-1 NA TRBV2 few CASSIEGGTEAFF TGTGCCAGCAGTATTGAGGGGGGAACTGAAGCTTTCTTT
TRBJ2-7 NA TRBV7-2 NA CASSLAPSAYEQYF TGTGCCAGCAGCTTAGCCCCAAGCGCGTACGAGCAGTACTTC
TRBJ2-1 NA TRBV18 NA CASSPGPSSYNEQFF TGTGCCAGCTCACCAGGTCCAAGCTCCTACAATGAGCAGTTCTTC
TRBJ1-2 NA TRBV14 NA CASSQQGYGGYTF TGTGCCAGCAGCCAACAGGGGTACGGTGGCTACACCTTC
TRBJ2-7 TRBD1 TRBV5-1 NA CASSARDRGFNEQYF TGCGCCAGCAGCGCCAGGGACAGGGGGTTTAACGAGCAGTACTTC
TRBJ1-1 NA TRBV14 NA CASSDLESGVEAFF TGTGCCAGCAGCGACCTCGAATCGGGGGTTGAAGCTTTCTTT
TRBJ1-1 TRBD1 TRBV2 NA CASSETGGNTEAFF TGTGCCAGCAGTGAAACAGGGGGGAACACTGAAGCTTTCTTT
TRBJ1-1 NA TRBV11-2 NA CASSSYATTGGNTEAFF TGTGCCAGCAGCTCCTACGCCACGACAGGAGGGAACACTGAAGCTTTCTTT
TRBJ2-2 NA TRBV10-1 medium-sized CASSDVGNTGELFF TGCGCCAGCAGTGATGTAGGGAACACCGGGGAGCTGTTTTTT
TRBJ1-2 TRBD1 TRBV19 NA CASSETGALANGYTF TGTGCCAGTAGCGAGACAGGGGCACTTGCCAATGGCTACACCTTC
TRBJ1-2 NA TRBV7-2 NA CASSLSEVAIGNYGYTF TGTGCCAGCAGCTTAAGTGAGGTAGCCATTGGGAACTATGGCTACACCTTC
TRBJ2-1 NA TRBV4-2 NA CASSQDPPLESSYNEQFF TGTGCCAGCAGCCAAGATCCCCCCTTAGAGAGCTCCTACAATGAGCAGTTCTTC
TRBJ1-2 NA TRBV19 NA CASSHRWRDGPDYGYTF TGTGCCAGTAGTCATAGGTGGCGCGACGGGCCGGACTATGGCTACACCTTC
TRBJ1-1 NA TRBV28 few CASSSGQFNTEAFF TGTGCCAGCAGTTCCGGACAGTTCAACACTGAAGCTTTCTTT
TRBJ2-1 NA TRBV7-8 NA CASSFPLASEQFF TGTGCCAGCAGCTTCCCTCTAGCGAGTGAGCAGTTCTTC
TRBJ2-2 TRBD1 TRBV5-1 NA CASSLGGGLTGELFF TGCGCCAGCAGCTTGGGAGGGGGCCTCACCGGGGAGCTGTTTTTT
TRBJ1-2 TRBD1 TRBV5-4 NA CASADSRGRPHGYTF TGTGCCAGCGCGGACTCAAGGGGGCGCCCTCATGGCTACACCTTC
TRBJ2-5 NA TRBV2 NA CASSEPRTDQETQYF TGTGCCAGCAGTGAACCGCGGACAGATCAAGAGACCCAGTACTTC
TRBJ1-3 TRBD1 TRBV27 NA CASGPGQASGNTIYF TGTGCCAGCGGTCCGGGACAGGCCTCTGGAAACACCATATATTTT
TRBJ2-1 TRBD2 TRBV5-1 NA CASSLGTSGDTEQFF TGCGCCAGCAGCTTGGGGACTAGCGGCGACACTGAGCAGTTCTTC
TRBJ1-2 NA TRBV5-6 NA CASSLFEGYTF TGTGCCAGCAGCTTGTTTGAGGGCTACACCTTC